The entry below describes one T cell receptor beta chain. Germline V gene sequence: CDR1 SGDLS, CDR2 YYNGEE. V shed 7 bases, J shed 2 bases, and the junction held 1 base outside the gene matches. The CDR3 is 14 residues long. This record belongs to a study of blood T cell repertoires in COVID-19. Repertoires were generated with immunoSEQ multiplex PCR, while TCRdb's copy carries only in-frame clones and drops some. The repertoire holds around 310,000 clones, with 70% to 90% as singletons. This chain links TRBV9 with TRBJ2-5, with 14 nucleotides matching TRBD2. Sequencing was carried out using PBMCs or T cells enriched from blood (not recorded which). The source of this sequence is a woman aged 40 to 49 who had recovered from COVID-19. The CDR3 bases are TGTGCCAGCGGGACTAGCGGGAGTCAAGAGACCCAGTACTTC. Translation gives CASGTSGSQETQYF.